Listed below are T cell receptor beta chains from one sample, sequenced in a study of T cell responses to AZD1222 COVID-19 vaccine. Here immunoSEQ multiplex PCR was the method, and the copy in TCRdb shows in-frame clones only, minus some. The sample carries fewer than 85,000 clones, about 88% recorded once. The material was peripheral blood, obtained 28 days after the second AZD1222 dose. These receptors were collected from an adult who received the AZD1222 COVID-19 vaccine. Both conserved end residues are part of each CDR3. The D gene is left open where the match is weak. Only part of the rows carry a size: once, few, many, or a class if the clone is expanded.

v_gene,j_gene,abundance,d_gene,CDR3nt,CDR3aa
TRBV7-2,TRBJ2-3,.,.,TGTGCCAGCAGCTTAGGGCCTAGCAGTACAGATACGCAGTATTTT,CASSLGPSSTDTQYF
TRBV7-2,TRBJ2-7,.,.,TGTGCCAGCAGCTCGGGATCTTTTCGTACCTACGAGCAGTACTTC,CASSSGSFRTYEQYF
TRBV7-6,TRBJ2-7,.,.,TGTGCCAGCAGCTTAGCGGACGGGTACGAGCAGTACTTC,CASSLADGYEQYF
TRBV4-3,TRBJ2-7,.,TRBD2,TGCGCCAGCAGCCAAGATAACGGGGGGGTCTCCTACGAGCAGTACTTC,CASSQDNGGVSYEQYF
TRBV6-5,TRBJ2-7,.,.,TGTGCCAGCAGTTACGATAGAGGCTCCTACGAGCAGTACTTC,CASSYDRGSYEQYF
TRBV7-8,TRBJ1-2,.,.,TGTGCCAGCAGCCTGGGGGCAGGGACCAACTATGGCTACACCTTC,CASSLGAGTNYGYTF
TRBV15,TRBJ1-6,.,TRBD1,TGTGCCACCAGCAGAGATGGACAGGGCCATTCACCCCTCCACTTT,CATSRDGQGHSPLHF
TRBV20-1,TRBJ1-5,few,.,TGCAGTGCTAGTTCCCTGGGAGTTGGGAATCAGCCCCAGCATTTT,CSASSLGVGNQPQHF
TRBV19,TRBJ2-1,.,.,TGTGCCTCACCGCCCGGACAGTACAATGAGCAGTTCTTC,CASPPGQYNEQFF
TRBV30,TRBJ2-3,.,.,TGTGCCTGGAACAGGGACGGGGCAGATACGCAGTATTTT,CAWNRDGADTQYF
TRBV5-4,TRBJ1-4,.,.,TGTGCCAGCAGCGTTGGAGGGGCCTCGCAACGGAGGGTTAATGAAAAACTGTTTTTT,CASSVGGASQRRVNEKLFF
TRBV4-1,TRBJ1-5,.,.,TGCGCCAGCAGCCAAGAGAGGGCGGGCAGGTTGTTCCAGCATTTT,CASSQERAGRLFQHF